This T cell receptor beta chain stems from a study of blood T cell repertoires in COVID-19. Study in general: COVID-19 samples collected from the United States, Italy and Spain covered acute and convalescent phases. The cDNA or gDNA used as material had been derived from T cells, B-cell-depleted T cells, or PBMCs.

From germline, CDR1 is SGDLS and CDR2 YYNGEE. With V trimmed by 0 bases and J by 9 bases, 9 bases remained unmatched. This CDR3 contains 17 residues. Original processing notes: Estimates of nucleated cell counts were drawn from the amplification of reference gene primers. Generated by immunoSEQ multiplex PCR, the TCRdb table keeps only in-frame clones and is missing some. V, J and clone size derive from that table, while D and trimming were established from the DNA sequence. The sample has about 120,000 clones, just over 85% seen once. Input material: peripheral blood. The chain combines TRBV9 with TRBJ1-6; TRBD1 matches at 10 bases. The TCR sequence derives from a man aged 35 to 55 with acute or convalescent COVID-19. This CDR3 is CASSVEAGGQGGSPLHF. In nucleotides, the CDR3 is TGTGCCAGCAGCGTAGAGGCGGGTGGACAGGGGGGTTCACCCCTCCACTTT.